This is a list of T cell receptor beta chains from one sample in a study of regulatory T cells in long-lasting Graves disease. Using its own MiXCR run on the multiplex PCR reads, TCRdb lists one record per CDR3 protein. The sample yields 600,000 to 800,000 distinct CDR3 sequences, 30% seen once. The sample consisted of peripheral blood mononuclear cells (PBMCs), taken when the disease was refractory, from a patient treated with antithyroid drugs. Every receptor here comes from a female donor with Graves disease. The CDR3 runs from the conserved cysteine through the conserved F or W. A D gene is named only where the DNA matches it firmly. Clone size is not always given. Where it is, it says once, few, many or a class for expanded clones.

>few|.|TRBJ1-2|TRBV6-2/TRBV6-3
CASSYSRQFISYTF
TGTGCCAGCAGTTACTCGAGACAGTTTATTAGCTACACCTTC
>.|.|TRBJ1-1|TRBV29-1
CSALRTVNTEAFF
TGCAGCGCCCTTAGGACGGTAAACACTGAAGCTTTCTTT
>few|TRBD1|TRBJ2-7|TRBV5-1
CASSSTGESYEQYF
TGCGCCAGCAGCTCGACAGGGGAATCCTACGAGCAGTACTTC
>.|.|TRBJ1-1|TRBV12-3/TRBV12-4
CASGGAGNTEAFF
TGTGCCAGCGGGGGGGCGGGTAATACTGAAGCTTTCTTT
>.|TRBD1|TRBJ2-7|TRBV11-2
CASSSIGQGEAEQYF
TGTGCCAGCAGCTCCATCGGGCAGGGGGAAGCCGAGCAGTACTTC
>few|TRBD1|TRBJ1-1|TRBV28
CASIGTGVTEAFF
TGTGCCAGCATCGGGACAGGGGTCACTGAAGCTTTCTTT
>.|.|TRBJ1-2|TRBV3-1
CASSQGEANYGYTF
TGTGCCAGCAGCCAAGGAGAAGCTAACTATGGCTACACCTTC
>.|.|TRBJ2-5|TRBV12-3/TRBV12-4
CASSLRLAEIQETQYF
TGTGCCAGCAGTTTAAGGTTAGCGGAGATCCAAGAGACCCAGTACTTC
>once|TRBD2|TRBJ2-1|TRBV11-2
CASSLVPSGGLEQFF
TGTGCCAGCAGCTTAGTTCCTAGCGGAGGCTTGGAGCAGTTCTTC
>many|.|TRBJ2-7|TRBV28
CASITAFAETYEQYF
TGTGCCAGCATCACCGCCTTCGCGGAAACCTACGAGCAGTACTTC
>.|.|TRBJ2-7|TRBV4-2
CASSQGRTGPYEQYF
TGTGCCAGCAGCCAAGGTCGAACAGGGCCTTACGAGCAGTACTTC
>few|.|TRBJ2-2|TRBV20-1
CSARDQQVMNTGELFF
TGCAGTGCTAGAGATCAACAGGTGATGAACACCGGGGAGCTGTTTTTT
>few|TRBD2|TRBJ2-7|TRBV6-1
CASTKREGLLSEQYF
TGTGCCAGCACCAAACGGGAGGGCCTTCTCAGCGAGCAGTACTTC
>few|TRBD1|TRBJ1-1|TRBV10-3
CAISAGTVFTEAFF
TGTGCCATCAGCGCCGGGACAGTTTTCACTGAAGCTTTCTTT
>.|.|TRBJ1-2|TRBV3-1
CASSQKTAQGYGYTF
TGTGCCAGCAGCCAAAAAACTGCGCAGGGCTATGGCTACACCTTC
>few|.|TRBJ1-1|TRBV20-1
CSANKDTTTEAFF
TGCAGTGCTAACAAAGACACGACCACTGAAGCTTTCTTT
>.|.|TRBJ2-7|TRBV30
CAWRRDSRAYEQYF
TGTGCCTGGAGGCGGGACTCTAGGGCCTACGAGCAGTACTTC
>once|.|TRBJ2-5|TRBV10-2
CANSAPASGQETQYF
TGCGCCAACAGCGCCCCGGCCTCCGGCCAAGAGACCCAGTACTTC